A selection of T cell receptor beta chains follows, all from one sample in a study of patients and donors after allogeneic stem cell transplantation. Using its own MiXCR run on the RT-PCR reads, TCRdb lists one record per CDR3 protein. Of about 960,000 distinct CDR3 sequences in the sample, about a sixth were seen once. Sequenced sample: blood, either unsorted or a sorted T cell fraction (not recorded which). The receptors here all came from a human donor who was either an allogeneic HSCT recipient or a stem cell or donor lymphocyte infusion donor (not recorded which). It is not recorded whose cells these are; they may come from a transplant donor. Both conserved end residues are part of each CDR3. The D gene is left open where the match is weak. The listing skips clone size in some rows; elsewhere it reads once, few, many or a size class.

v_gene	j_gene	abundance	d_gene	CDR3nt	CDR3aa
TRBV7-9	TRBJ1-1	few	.	TGTGCCAGCAGCTTAAAGATACTTCCGGCTTTCTTT	CASSLKILPAFF
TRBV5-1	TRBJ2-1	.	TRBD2	TGCGCCAGCACAATTACTAGCGTATACAATGAGCAGTTCTTC	CASTITSVYNEQFF
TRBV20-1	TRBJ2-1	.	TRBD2	TGCAGTGCTAGGAAGACTAGCGGGAGGGTCAATGAGCAGTTCTTC	CSARKTSGRVNEQFF
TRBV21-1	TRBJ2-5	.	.	TGTGCCAGCAGCATAGGAGGACCCCGCCAAGAGACCCAGTACTTC	CASSIGGPRQETQYF
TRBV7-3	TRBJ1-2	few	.	TGTGCCAGCAGCTTACTTCCGGGAAACTATGGCTACACCTTC	CASSLLPGNYGYTF
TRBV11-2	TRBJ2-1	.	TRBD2	TGTGCCAGCAGCCAACCTAGCGGGAGCTCCTACAATGAGCAGTTCTTC	CASSQPSGSSYNEQFF
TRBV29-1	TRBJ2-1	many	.	TGCAGCGTTGTCGGGGAGTTGGGGATGAATGAGCAGTTCTTC	CSVVGELGMNEQFF
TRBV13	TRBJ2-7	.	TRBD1	TGTGCCAGCAGCTTAGAGGCGGGCAGGGGGCTCTACGAGCAGTACTTC	CASSLEAGRGLYEQYF
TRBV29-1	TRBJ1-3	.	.	TGCAGCGTCCGCCCCTCTGGAAACACCATATATTTT	CSVRPSGNTIYF
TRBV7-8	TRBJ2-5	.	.	TGTGCCAGCACCCGGACAGCAAAAGAGACCCAGTACTTC	CASTRTAKETQYF
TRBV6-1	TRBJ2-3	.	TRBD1	TGTGCCAGCAGTGAAGCCGGGACAGGTGTCACAGATACGCAGTATTTT	CASSEAGTGVTDTQYF
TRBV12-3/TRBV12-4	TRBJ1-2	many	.	TGTGCCAGCAGTTGGTGGGGGATCGACGATGGCTACACCTTC	CASSWWGIDDGYTF
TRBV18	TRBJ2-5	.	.	TGTGCCAGCTCACAGACAGTCCAAGAGACCCAGTACTTC	CASSQTVQETQYF
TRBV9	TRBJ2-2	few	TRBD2	TGTGCCAGCAGCGTAGCTAGCGGGACAACCGGGGAGCTGTTTTTT	CASSVASGTTGELFF